This record concerns one T cell receptor (beta chain) sequence. Its specificity is unknown. The sample comes from a study of cytomegalovirus exposure and HLA in healthy donors. Across the whole study: One earlier analysis, a look at about 179 million T cells, found about 110 million unique TCR beta sequences.

Germline values: CDR1 SGHDT, CDR2 YYEEEE. V lost 4 bases and J lost 4; bases outside the gene matches: 6. The CDR3 contains 15 residues. Amplification used 60 Vbeta primers and 13 Jbeta primers. The data were produced by immunoSEQ multiplex PCR, yet TCRdb's version contains in-frame clones alone and is incomplete. This table has about 190,000 clones, about 86% appearing once. Study-wide findings and caveats: Investigators reported fewer than 200 TCR beta chains as tied to cytomegalovirus. According to reports, the classifier identified cytomegalovirus status with high specificity and sensitivity.

The specimen was PBMCs. The chain employs TRBV5-6 and TRBJ2-5, with 11 bases that match TRBD1. This TCR was recovered from a woman aged 25 to 45 in good health and CMV-seronegative. CDR3 in amino acids: CASSPPDRGRETQYF. For the CDR3, the DNA is TGTGCCAGCAGCCCCCCGGACAGGGGGCGAGAGACCCAGTACTTC.